This record concerns one TCR beta chain sequence. The antigen is not known. This sample was included in a study of cytomegalovirus exposure and HLA in healthy donors. The study's findings and limits: Researchers reported in a later analysis that a missense DCLRE1C variant was tied to TCR beta V- and J-gene trimming.

The PCR was carried out with 60 Vbeta primers and 13 Jbeta primers. TCRdb's copy holds only in-frame clones and misses some; the assay was immunoSEQ multiplex PCR. The sample includes under 200,000 clones, about three quarters seen only once; the top ten take around 1.5%. Germline V gives CDR1 SGHAT, CDR2 FQNNGV. With V trimmed by 4 bases and J by 0 bases, 5 bases remained unmatched. The CDR3 loop spans 15 amino acids. This TCR derives from a woman in her 30s in good health and CMV-seronegative. Source material: PBMCs. J is TRBJ1-1 and V is TRBV11-2, with 7 bases aligning to TRBD1. The CDR3 DNA sequence: TGTGCCAGCAGCTCAACGGGACAGCTGAACACTGAAGCTTTCTTT. It is translated as CASSSTGQLNTEAFF.